The clone carrying this TCR beta chain was picked up a small number of times. The study drew participants aged about 18 to 95 years from fewer than 30 US areas. Participants reported their clinical history, and cohort assignment relied on those reports. Source study methods: Reference gene primers were amplified, and this amplification served to estimate nucleated cell counts. TCRdb keeps only in-frame clones here, not all; method: immunoSEQ multiplex PCR. V, J and clone size derive from that table, while D and trimming were established from the DNA sequence. Of approximately 210,000 clones listed, approximately 73% were seen once; the top ten hold roughly a sixth. The sample belongs to a study of blood T cell repertoires in COVID-19. Study-wide background: In each case, the material was cDNA or gDNA derived from T cells, B-cell-depleted T cells, or PBMCs.

Germline V gene data show CDR1 as SGHNT and CDR2 as YYREEE (reference sequence). V was trimmed by 0 bases and J by 0 bases, leaving 9 bases between them. There are 15 residues in the CDR3. The origin of this receptor is a woman aged 50 to 65 with acute COVID-19. The sequenced material came from PBMCs or T cells enriched from blood (not recorded which). J is TRBJ1-2 and V is TRBV5-4; D unclear. The CDR3 sequence is CASSLGALSNYGYTF. In DNA form, the CDR3 reads TGTGCCAGCAGCTTGGGGGCACTGTCTAACTATGGCTACACCTTC.